This is a list of T cell receptor beta chains from one sample in a study of cytomegalovirus exposure and HLA in healthy donors. The repertoire was sequenced with immunoSEQ multiplex PCR; TCRdb's copy has only in-frame clones and lacks some. The table records about 130,000 clones, 75% to 90% of them present only once. Sequences were obtained from PBMCs. The receptors shown here come from a woman aged 18-29 years in good health and CMV-seronegative. Each CDR3 is given with its conserved first and last residue. Fields, in order: V gene, clone size, J gene, D gene, CDR3 protein, CDR3 DNA. The D gene is left open where the match is weak. Clone size is shown for a subset of rows, as once, few, many or a class of expanded clone.

>TRBV5-6|.|TRBJ1-6|.
CASSRGKYNSPLHF
TGTGCCAGCAGCCGCGGTAAATATAATTCACCCCTCCACTTT
>TRBV7-2|.|TRBJ1-6|TRBD1
CASSKLTPGQGWTPLHF
TGTGCCAGCAGCAAACTAACCCCGGGACAGGGATGGACACCCCTCCACTTT
>TRBV7-6|once|TRBJ1-2|.
CASSPDSHGKNYGYTF
TGTGCCAGCAGCCCGGACAGCCACGGTAAAAACTATGGCTACACCTTC
>TRBV19|.|TRBJ1-2|.
CASSSYTGTNYGYTF
TGTGCCAGTAGTTCCTACACAGGTACTAACTATGGCTACACCTTC
>TRBV7-2|.|TRBJ1-2|.
CASSLYQGNYGYTF
TGTGCCAGCAGCTTATACCAGGGAAACTATGGCTACACCTTC
>TRBV4-1|.|TRBJ2-3|.
CASSTRSVPTDTQYF
TGCGCCAGCAGCACTCGCAGCGTTCCCACAGATACGCAGTATTTT
>TRBV4-2|.|TRBJ2-7|.
CASSQGLAEVGYEQYF
TGTGCCAGCAGCCAAGGATTAGCGGAGGTGGGCTACGAGCAGTACTTC
>TRBV9|.|TRBJ2-3|TRBD2
CASSVASAGADTQYF
TGTGCCAGCAGCGTAGCCTCAGCGGGGGCGGATACGCAGTATTTT
>TRBV11-2|.|TRBJ1-1|.
CASSSGGTEAFF
TGTGCCAGCAGCTCCGGCGGGACTGAAGCTTTCTTT
>TRBV6-1|.|TRBJ1-6|.
CASSEWQGASPLHF
TGTGCCAGCAGTGAATGGCAGGGTGCTTCACCCCTCCACTTT
>TRBV28|.|TRBJ1-5|.
CASSLSRGSYYNQPQHF
TGTGCCAGCAGTTTGTCCAGGGGCTCCTATTACAATCAGCCCCAGCATTTT
>TRBV18|.|TRBJ2-3|.
CASSPLTAGGLADTQYF
TGTGCCAGCTCACCGTTGACAGCGGGTGGTTTAGCAGATACGCAGTATTTT
>TRBV5-1|once|TRBJ2-1|TRBD2
CASSLLPSGGYNEQFF
TGCGCCAGCAGCTTGCTTCCTAGCGGGGGGTACAATGAGCAGTTCTTC
>TRBV9|.|TRBJ1-2|TRBD1
CASSAVQTGGLEGYTF
TGTGCCAGCAGCGCGGTACAGACAGGGGGATTGGAGGGCTACACCTTC
>TRBV18|.|TRBJ1-2|.
CASSPANREAYGYTF
TGTGCCAGCTCACCCGCCAATCGGGAGGCCTATGGCTACACCTTC
>TRBV7-2|.|TRBJ1-4|TRBD1
CASSLQGASGKLFF
TGTGCCAGCAGCTTACAGGGGGCGTCCGGAAAACTGTTTTTT
>TRBV27|.|TRBJ2-7|TRBD1
CASSSPGTGPYEQYF
TGTGCCAGCAGTTCCCCCGGGACAGGCCCCTACGAGCAGTACTTC
>TRBV6-5|.|TRBJ1-1|.
CASKDGGYTEAFF
TGTGCCAGCAAGGACGGGGGATACACTGAAGCTTTCTTT
>TRBV2|.|TRBJ1-4|.
CASSDRPRGFNEKLFF
TGTGCCAGCAGTGACCGCCCCCGGGGATTTAATGAAAAACTGTTTTTT
>TRBV4-1|.|TRBJ2-2|TRBD1
CASSQMGQGTGELFF
TGCGCCAGCAGCCAGATGGGACAGGGTACCGGGGAGCTGTTTTTT
>TRBV7-6|.|TRBJ2-5|.
CASSFAGVSRETQYF
TGTGCCAGCAGCTTCGCAGGGGTTAGCAGAGAGACCCAGTACTTC
>TRBV15|.|TRBJ2-7|.
CATSRGSNEQYF
TGTGCCACCAGCAGAGGGAGTAACGAGCAGTACTTC
>TRBV18|.|TRBJ1-2|TRBD1
CASSPRGQFYGYTF
TGTGCCAGCTCACCACGGGGACAGTTCTATGGCTACACCTTC
>TRBV6-1|.|TRBJ2-3|.
CASSEAWGGADTQYF
TGTGCCAGCAGTGAAGCCTGGGGGGGCGCAGATACGCAGTATTTT
>TRBV2|.|TRBJ2-6|.
CASSESGANVLTF
TGTGCCAGCAGCGAGTCTGGGGCCAACGTCCTGACTTTC
>TRBV5-8|.|TRBJ2-7|.
CASTPRGYSYEQYF
TGTGCCAGCACCCCCCGGGGGTACTCCTACGAGCAGTACTTC
>TRBV7-2|.|TRBJ2-7|.
CASSSFLRSYEQYF
TGTGCCAGCAGCTCCTTCTTGCGGTCCTACGAGCAGTACTTC